The 7 T cell receptor beta chains listed next were all sequenced from one sample in a study of cytomegalovirus exposure and HLA in healthy donors. The primer mix had 60 Vbeta and 13 Jbeta primers. Clones were read by immunoSEQ multiplex PCR, and TCRdb kept only the in-frame ones, dropping some. The table has some 120,000 clones, about 63% seen once. Source material: PBMCs. The receptor set was obtained from a man between 25 and 39 years old in good health and CMV-seropositive.

The chain joins TRBV18 to TRBJ2-1; the match to TRBD1 covers 7 bases. Germline values: CDR1 KGHSH, CDR2 LQKENI. The CDR3 length is 14 residues. V was clipped by 3 bases and J by 6 bases; unmatched bases: 5. CDR3 protein: CASSPVSGGNEQFF. CDR3 bases: TGTGCCAGCTCACCGGTCTCAGGGGGCAATGAGCAGTTCTTC.

The CDR3 loop reads CASSTTVYEQYF. The CDR3 coding sequence is TGTGCCAGCAGCACGACAGTGTACGAGCAGTACTTC. This chain uses TRBV11-2 with TRBJ2-7; the D gene is possibly TRBD1 (5 bases). V was clipped by 5 bases and J by 4 bases, with 9 bases between them. The CDR3 extends over 12 amino acids. CDR1 is SGHAT, CDR2 FQNNGV, per germline.

The V and J genes are TRBV5-1 and TRBJ1-1; 7 nucleotides align to TRBD1. CDR3 length: 15 amino acids. Germline lookup yields CDR1 SGHRS and CDR2 YFSETQ. With 0 bases clipped from V and 2 bases from J, the junction kept 4 bases outside the gene matches. DNA of the CDR3: TGCGCCAGCAGCTTGGATGGACAGGTTAACACTGAAGCTTTCTTT. Its protein is CASSLDGQVNTEAFF.

The rearrangement joins TRBV6-5 to TRBJ2-1; 9 nucleotides match TRBD2. The germline V gene encodes CDR1 MNHEY and CDR2 SVGAGI. This CDR3 has 14 amino acids. With V trimmed by 5 bases and J by 5 bases, 4 bases remained unmatched. The DNA for the CDR3 is TGTGCCAGCAGTCAGACTAGCGGCGACAATGAGCAGTTCTTC. Translated, it gives CASSQTSGDNEQFF.

The rearrangement uses TRBV29-1 and TRBJ1-2; TRBD1 aligns across 12 bases. The CDR3 totals 14 residues. J gave up 3 bases and V 7 bases, and 6 bases lay outside the gene matches. Germline assignment: CDR1 SQVTM and CDR2 ANQGSEA. The CDR3 here is CSAGQGAGDYGYTF. The CDR3 DNA is TGCAGCGCGGGACAGGGGGCAGGGGACTATGGCTACACCTTC.

This clone was counted between two and nine times. The J gene is TRBJ1-1, the V gene TRBV15, with TRBD1 matching over 8 bases. Germline trimming cut 6 bases from V and 1 base from J; bases unmatched to any gene: 10. Germline-derived CDR1 and CDR2 are LNHNV and YYDKDF (reference sequence). The CDR3 covers 16 residues. The DNA for the CDR3 is TGTGCCACCAGTCCAGGGGGCGCGGGACGGAACACTGAAGCTTTCTTT. This sequence encodes CATSPGGAGRNTEAFF.

V gene TRBV6-5 combines with J gene TRBJ2-7, with 9 bases that match TRBD1. Looked up from germline, CDR1 is MNHEY and CDR2 is SVGAGI. This CDR3 is 14 amino acids long. J was trimmed by 4 bases and V by 5 bases; bases with no gene match: 6. CDR3 sequence (DNA): TGTGCCAGCAGTAACAGGGGGCGAGGGTACGAGCAGTACTTC. Protein product: CASSNRGRGYEQYF.